Sequencing of this TCR beta chain was carried out in a study of T-cell memory formation after mild COVID-19. This clonotype was observed a few times. Using its own MiXCR run on the 5' RACE reads, TCRdb lists one record per CDR3 protein. This sample carries hundreds of thousands of distinct CDR3 sequences, about a fifth of them seen once, and the ten largest clones take 8.4%. This receptor was obtained from an adult woman who had mild COVID-19 (a few samples of this study predate the infection). Cell type and time point are not known. The specimen sequenced was PBMCs or a T cell subset sorted from them (not recorded which).

CDR3 residues: CASSPGGSNSPLHF. CDR3 nucleotides: TGTGCCAGCAGCCCAGGAGGGAGCAATTCACCCCTCCACTTT. The chain uses TRBV7-9 and TRBJ1-6; D remains ambiguous. CDR3 length: 14 amino acids. Trimming removed 5 bases at V and 7 bases at J, with 12 bases between. Per germline, CDR1 SEHNR and CDR2 FQNEAQ (reference sequence). The full variable domain, with the rest looked up from reference TRBV7-9 and TRBJ1-6, is DTGVSQNPRHKITKRGQNVTFRCDPISEHNRLYWYRQTLGQGPEFLTYFQNEAQLEKSRLLSDRFSAERPKGSFSTLEIQRTEQGDSAMYLCASSPGGSNSPLHFGNGTRLTVT.